The T cell receptor (beta chain) described here comes from a study of T cells in Graves' hyperthyroidism and ophthalmopathy. This clonotype was detected many times. Its antigen is undetermined. Whole-study findings and limits: Blood also held most thyroid clonotypes expanded beyond 0.001. Median prediction lead before ophthalmopathy onset was about 6.7 months with the model.

TCR beta CDR3 regions were amplified from RNA transcripts. Primed by the HTBI set, a first-round RT-PCR was run on the TCR CDR3. A single record per CDR3 protein comes from TCRdb applying MiXCR to the multiplex PCR reads. In the table there are about 360,000 distinct CDR3 sequences, about 12% of which are singletons. V dropped 2 bases and J dropped 1 base, with 8 bases sitting between them. Germline V gene lookup returns CDR1 MDHEN and CDR2 SYDVKM. CDR3 size: 14 residues. The patients, who ranged from 18 to 65 in age, presented with newly diagnosed hyperthyroidism lasting under 2 months. Pregnant or lactating patients were excluded, as were those with uncontrolled infection or other autoimmune disease.

The sample taken for sequencing was blood. This clonotype originated in a woman between 18 and 29 years old with Graves' hyperthyroidism. V usage is TRBV28 and J usage is TRBJ1-1; the D is unclear. This CDR3 reads CASSLRWPNTEAFF. DNA of the CDR3: TGTGCCAGCAGTTTACGGTGGCCGAACACTGAAGCTTTCTTT.